These 24 T cell receptor beta chains were sequenced from one sample in a study of spatial heterogeneity in lung cancer. Time point described: sample taken at primary tumor resection. Unsorted tumor, nontumor lung tissue or cryopreserved PBMC supplied the whole RNA. TCRdb re-called the 5' RACE reads through MiXCR, storing one row per CDR3 protein. The sample lists tens of thousands of distinct CDR3 sequences, approximately 8.2% occurring once. Sample: PBMCs, taken at surgery. These receptors were obtained from a male donor with early-stage non-small cell lung cancer.

This clonotype was seen ten or more times. An end of the junction differs from the germline gene, which may be a read error. The chain employs TRBV11-2 and TRBJ2-1; D possibly uses TRBD1 or TRBD2 (5 bases each). The CDR3 is made up of 14 amino acids. The germline V gene has CDR1 SGHAT and CDR2 FQNNGV. The chain's CDR3 is CASSLVRDPRFVAF. For the CDR3, the DNA is TGTGCCAGCAGCTTAGTCCGGGACCCCCGTTTTGTGGCCTTC.

At least ten counts were recorded for this clonotype. The J gene is TRBJ2-7, the V gene TRBV12-3 or TRBV12-4, with D possibly being TRBD1 or TRBD2 (5 bases each). The length of the CDR3 is 14 residues. V lost 2 bases and J lost 3, with 11 bases in between. Here the CDR3 DNA reads TGTGCCAGCAGTTTATGGGACCGTAACTACGAGCAGTACTTC. Translating it yields CASSLWDRNYEQYF.

This clonotype was observed a handful of times. The chain joins TRBV20-1 to TRBJ2-4, with 7 bases that match TRBD1. The CDR3 consists of 13 residues. Germline V CDR1 and CDR2: DFQATT, SNEGSKA (reference sequence). V lost 5 bases, J lost 0 bases, and 1 base stayed unmatched. CDR3 DNA sequence: TGCAGTGCTCGGGACAGAGCCAAAAACATTCAGTACTTC. Amino acids: CSARDRAKNIQYF.

The chain's CDR3 is CASPHEGSYEQYF. The CDR3 bases are TGTGCCAGCCCCCACGAGGGGTCCTACGAGCAGTACTTC. J is TRBJ2-7 and V is TRBV21-1; the tabulated D call, TRBD1, remains unverified against the DNA. TRBV21-1 is a pseudogene locus. The CDR3 spans 13 residues.

This clonotype was detected only a few times. The gene calls are TRBV14 and TRBJ1-2; D unclear. V lost 0 bases and J 4 bases, leaving 9 bases between the germline ends. Germline CDR1 is SGHDN and CDR2 is FVKESK. The CDR3 has 14 amino acids. CDR3 nucleotide sequence: TGTGCCAGCAGCCAAGAGAGCCGATCCTATGGCTACACCTTC. Protein product: CASSQESRSYGYTF.

This clonotype was counted ten times or more. The CDR3 DNA follows: TGCGCCAGCAGCCCCGAAGGTCCTAGCAATCAGCCCCAGCATTTT. Translated, it gives CASSPEGPSNQPQHF. J is TRBJ1-5 and V is TRBV5-1, with unresolved D. Germline V gene lookup returns CDR1 SGHRS and CDR2 YFSETQ. The CDR3 extends over 15 amino acids. Between the trimmed V and J ends, which lost 4 bases and 0 bases, there was a span of 11 bases.

V and J are TRBV2 and TRBJ2-2; D gene uncertain. The CDR3 covers 13 residues. The V gene's germline CDR1 is SNHLY and CDR2 FYNNEI. V lost 3 bases, J lost 8 bases, and 10 bases lay in between. CDR3 in DNA: TGTGCCAGCAGTGACGAAGGATCAGGGGAGCTGTTTTTT. It yields the protein CASSDEGSGELFF.

This clonotype was seen repeatedly, ten times or more. The chain has TRBV20-1 and TRBJ1-1; 9 bases match TRBD1. V lost 6 bases, J lost 4 bases, and 6 bases stayed unmatched. This CDR3 region has 13 residues. Per germline, CDR1 DFQATT and CDR2 SNEGSKA (reference sequence). CDR3 coding DNA: TGCAGTGCCCCGGACAGGGGAGGCACTGAAGCTTTCTTT. As protein: CSAPDRGGTEAFF.

The sample holds a few counts of this clonotype. This chain uses TRBV4-3 with TRBJ2-3; D may match TRBD1 or TRBD2 (6 bases each). CDR3 size: 16 residues. CDR1 and CDR2 from the germline V gene are LGHNA and YSLEER. The V and J ends lost 2 bases and 2 bases respectively, with 14 bases between them. CDR3 sequence (DNA): TGCGCCAGCAGCCAAATCAACTCGGGGGCCACAGATACGCAGTATTTT. It specifies CASSQINSGATDTQYF.

V and J are TRBV11-3 and TRBJ2-3; 7 positions agree with TRBD1. The CDR3 has 14 residues. J was trimmed by 3 bases and V by 4 bases; bases with no gene match: 4. The germline V gene encodes CDR1 SGHNT and CDR2 YENEEA. CDR3: CASSYDRVTDTQYF. The CDR3 DNA reads as TGTGCCAGCAGCTACGACAGGGTGACAGATACGCAGTATTTT.

This clonotype was recorded a few times. The chain has TRBV18 and TRBJ2-7; TRBD1 aligns across 7 bases. The CDR3 covers 12 residues. Per germline, CDR1 KGHSH and CDR2 LQKENI. Unmatched junction bases numbered 4, after V lost 6 bases and J lost 5 bases. The CDR3 bases are TGTGCCAGCTCCAACGACAGGGACGAGCAGTACTTC. Amino acid sequence: CASSNDRDEQYF.

The chain's CDR3 is CASIDTGGGDHQETQYF. Written as DNA, the CDR3 is TGTGCCAGCATCGACACAGGGGGGGGCGACCACCAAGAGACCCAGTACTTC. J is TRBJ2-5 and V is TRBV12-3 or TRBV12-4, with D possibly being TRBD1 (8 bases). The CDR3 runs 17 residues. The V end lost 7 bases, the J end lost 0 bases, and 21 bases lay between the germline ends.

This clonotype was seen ten or more times. The CDR3 sequence is CASSLPGQSEAFF. CDR3 sequence (DNA): TGTGCCAGCAGCTTGCCGGGACAGTCCGAAGCTTTCTTT. The V call is TRBV3-1, the J call TRBJ1-1, with TRBD1 identical over 7 bases. CDR3 length: 13 amino acids. CDR1 LGHDT and CDR2 YNNKEL come from the germline V gene (reference sequence). V gave up 5 bases and J gave up 8 bases; unmatched junction bases: 8.

The V gene is TRBV2, the J gene TRBJ2-2; D gene ambiguous. The CDR3 is 14 residues long. Germline assignment: CDR1 SNHLY and CDR2 FYNNEI. V was clipped by 8 bases and J by 8 bases, with 18 bases between them. In DNA form, the CDR3 reads TGTGCCAGCCAGAAGGCATCCCTGGGGGGGGAGCTGTTTTTT. Translation: CASQKASLGGELFF.

There are many counts of this clonotype. The chain recombines TRBV10-3 with TRBJ2-7, with TRBD2 as a possible D gene (5 bases). Germline V gives CDR1 ENHRY, CDR2 SYGVKD. This CDR3 has 12 amino acids. Trimming removed 6 bases at V and 5 bases at J, with 11 bases between. The CDR3, as DNA: TGTGCCATCAGCCGGCTAGCCCACGAGCAGTACTTC. Amino acids: CAISRLAHEQYF.

This clonotype came up many times. The gene calls are TRBV20-1 and TRBJ2-2; possible D gene TRBD2, 6 bases. This CDR3 is built from 15 residues. Germline V CDR1 and CDR2: DFQATT, SNEGSKA (reference sequence). Trimming took 0 bases from V and 3 from J, leaving 11 bases between them. For the CDR3, the DNA is TGCAGTGCTAGAGATATGGGGACTTACACCGGGGAGCTGTTTTTT. Its protein is CSARDMGTYTGELFF.

This chain joins TRBV9 and TRBJ2-3, with D tentatively TRBD1 (6 bases). This CDR3 spans 18 amino acids. V dropped 4 bases and J dropped 1 base, with 22 bases sitting between them. Looked up from germline, CDR1 is SGDLS and CDR2 is YYNGEE. CDR3 loop: CASSPESSTGSGTDTQYF. The CDR3 bases are TGTGCCAGCAGCCCCGAGTCCTCAACAGGGTCGGGCACAGATACGCAGTATTTT. Full variable domain (missing parts from reference TRBV9 and TRBJ2-3): DSGVTQTPKHLITATGQRVTLRCSPRSGDLSVYWYQQSLDQGLQFLIQYYNGEERAKGNILERFSAQQFPDLHSELNLSSLELGDSALYFCASSPESSTGSGTDTQYFGPGTRLTVL.

At least ten counts were recorded for this clonotype. The V gene is TRBV28, the J gene TRBJ2-5, with 7 nucleotides matching TRBD1. The CDR3 sequence is 15 residues long. Trimming removed 7 bases from V and 4 bases from J; junction bases left unmatched: 12. Germline V lookup: CDR1 MDHEN, CDR2 SYDVKM. The CDR3 region is CASTPRGRQTETQYF. Written as DNA, the CDR3 is TGTGCCAGCACCCCCAGGGGGAGACAGACAGAGACCCAGTACTTC.

This rearrangement joins TRBV29-1 to TRBJ1-2; D unresolved. V was pared by 5 bases and J by 4 bases, with 11 bases between. The germline V gene has CDR1 SQVTM and CDR2 ANQGSEA. This CDR3 contains 12 residues. CDR3 protein: CSVKEGSYGYTF. Here the CDR3 DNA reads TGCAGCGTTAAGGAGGGATCCTATGGCTACACCTTC.

The rearrangement joins TRBV5-1 to TRBJ2-3; TRBD2 might be the D (5 bases). CDR1 is SGHRS and CDR2 is YFSETQ in the germline V gene. V was pared by 0 bases and J by 4 bases, with 9 bases between. The CDR3 totals 14 residues. In nucleotides, the CDR3 is TGCGCCAGCAGCTTGGCGGGAAACCCAGATACGCAGTATTTT. The encoded protein is CASSLAGNPDTQYF.

The chain uses TRBV11-2 and TRBJ2-5; tentative D call: TRBD2 (6 bases). From germline, CDR1 is SGHAT and CDR2 FQNNGV. CDR3 size: 14 residues. The germline V and J ends were trimmed by 6 bases and 1 base, with 12 bases remaining between them. In DNA form, the CDR3 reads TGTGCCAGCAGGCCCGGGACTTTCCAAGAGACCCAGTACTTC. As protein: CASRPGTFQETQYF.

Ten or more counts support this clonotype. This chain links TRBV12-3 or TRBV12-4 with TRBJ2-7; the match to TRBD2 covers 7 bases. The CDR3 is 16 amino acids. Trimming removed 1 base from V and 1 base from J; junction bases left unmatched: 7. The CDR3 nucleotides are TGTGCCAGCAGTTTAGGGGAGGGTTTCGGTTCCTACGAGCAGTACTTC. Protein: CASSLGEGFGSYEQYF.

This clonotype was seen many times. The junction departs from germline at one end; a sequencing error may be responsible. The chain has TRBV4-1 and TRBJ2-6; D gene uncertain. Germline CDR1 is MGHRA and CDR2 is YSYEKL. The CDR3 spans 13 residues. The CDR3 nucleotides read TGTGCCAGTTCAGGCTCTGGGGCCAACGTCCTGACTTTC. It specifies CASSGSGANVLTF.

The chain combines TRBV11-2 with TRBJ2-4, with TRBD2 matching over 7 bases. V was clipped by 5 bases and J by 6 bases; unmatched bases: 7. The CDR3 is 14 amino acids. Germline V lookup: CDR1 SGHAT, CDR2 FQNNGV. The CDR3 reads CASSPRGVVNIQYF. The CDR3 nucleotides read TGTGCCAGCAGCCCCCGGGGGGTCGTAAACATTCAGTACTTC.